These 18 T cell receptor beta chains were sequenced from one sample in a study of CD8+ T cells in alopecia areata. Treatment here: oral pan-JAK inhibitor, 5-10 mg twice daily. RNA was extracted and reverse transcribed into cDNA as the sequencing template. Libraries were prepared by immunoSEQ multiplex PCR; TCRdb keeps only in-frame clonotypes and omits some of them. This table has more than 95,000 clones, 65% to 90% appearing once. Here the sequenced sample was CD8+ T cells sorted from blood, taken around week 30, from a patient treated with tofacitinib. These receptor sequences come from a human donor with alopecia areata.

CDR3 bases: TGCGCCAGCAGCCAAGAACGGGGGAACACTGAAGCTTTCTTT. Translating it yields CASSQERGNTEAFF. The chain links TRBV4-1 to TRBJ1-1; D gene ambiguous. V was clipped by 0 bases and J by 1 base, with 6 bases between them. The CDR3 has 14 amino acids. In germline, CDR1 is MGHRA, CDR2 YSYEKL.

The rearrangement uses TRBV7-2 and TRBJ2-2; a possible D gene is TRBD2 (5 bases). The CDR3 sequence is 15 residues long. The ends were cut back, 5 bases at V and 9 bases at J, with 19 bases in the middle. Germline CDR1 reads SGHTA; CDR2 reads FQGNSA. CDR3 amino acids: CASSLRGLGSRELFF. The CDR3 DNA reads TGTGCCAGCAGCCTAAGAGGACTGGGGTCAAGGGAGCTGTTTTTT.

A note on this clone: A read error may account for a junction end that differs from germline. The CDR3 loop reads CASSLQVVGNDGYTF. CDR3 nucleotides: TGCGCCAGCAGCCTCCAGGTGGTAGGTAACGATGGCTACACCTTC. This rearrangement joins TRBV4-1 to TRBJ1-2; D unresolved. CDR3 length: 15 residues. Per germline, CDR1 MGHRA and CDR2 YSYEKL.

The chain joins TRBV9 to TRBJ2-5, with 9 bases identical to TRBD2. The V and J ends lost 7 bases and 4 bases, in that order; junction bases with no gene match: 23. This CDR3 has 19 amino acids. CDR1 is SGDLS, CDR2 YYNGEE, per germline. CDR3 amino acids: CASRPGTESGRSVRETQYF. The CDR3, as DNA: TGTGCCAGCCGTCCCGGGACAGAAAGCGGGAGGTCCGTAAGAGAGACCCAGTACTTC.

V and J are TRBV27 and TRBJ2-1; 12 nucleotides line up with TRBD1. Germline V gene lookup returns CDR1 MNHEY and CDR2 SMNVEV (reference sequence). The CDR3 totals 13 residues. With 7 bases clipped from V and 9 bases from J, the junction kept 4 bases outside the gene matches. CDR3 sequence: CASMGQGASEQFF. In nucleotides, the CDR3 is TGTGCCAGCATGGGACAGGGGGCGTCTGAGCAGTTCTTC.

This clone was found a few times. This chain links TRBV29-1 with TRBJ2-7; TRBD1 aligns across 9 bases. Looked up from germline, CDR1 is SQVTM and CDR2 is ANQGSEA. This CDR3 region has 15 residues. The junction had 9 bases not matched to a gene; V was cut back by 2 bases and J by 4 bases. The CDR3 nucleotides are TGCAGCGTTGAAAGACCGGGACAGGGACAATACGAGCAGTACTTC. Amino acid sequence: CSVERPGQGQYEQYF.

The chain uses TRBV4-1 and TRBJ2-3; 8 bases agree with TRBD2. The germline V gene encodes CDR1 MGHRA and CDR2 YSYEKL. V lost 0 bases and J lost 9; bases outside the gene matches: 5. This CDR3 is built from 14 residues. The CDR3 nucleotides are TGCGCCAGCAGCCAAGACAGCGGGAGTAACACGCAGTATTTT. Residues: CASSQDSGSNTQYF.

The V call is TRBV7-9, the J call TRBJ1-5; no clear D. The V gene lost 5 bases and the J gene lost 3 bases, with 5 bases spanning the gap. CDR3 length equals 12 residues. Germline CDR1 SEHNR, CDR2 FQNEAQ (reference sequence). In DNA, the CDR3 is TGTGCCAGCAGCACCGACAATCAGCCCCAGCATTTT. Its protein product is CASSTDNQPQHF.

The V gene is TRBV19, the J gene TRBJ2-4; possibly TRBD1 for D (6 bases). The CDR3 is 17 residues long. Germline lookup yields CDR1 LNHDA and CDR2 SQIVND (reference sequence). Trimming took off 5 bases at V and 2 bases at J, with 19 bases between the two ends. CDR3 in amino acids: CASSPPLQQGTKNIQYF. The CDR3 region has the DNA TGTGCCAGTAGTCCGCCCCTTCAACAGGGAACCAAAAACATTCAGTACTTC. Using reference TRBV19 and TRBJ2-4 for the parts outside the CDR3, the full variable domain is DGGITQSPKYLFRKEGQNVTLSCEQNLNHDAMYWYRQDPGQGLRLIYYSQIVNDFQKGDIAEGYSVSREKKESFPLTVTSAQKNPTAFYLCASSPPLQQGTKNIQYFGAGTRLSVL.

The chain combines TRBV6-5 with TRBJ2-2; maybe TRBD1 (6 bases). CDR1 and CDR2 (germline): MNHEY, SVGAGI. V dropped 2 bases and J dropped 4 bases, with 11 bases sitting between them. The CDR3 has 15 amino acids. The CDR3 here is CASSYGPGATGELFF. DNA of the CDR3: TGTGCCAGCAGTTACGGTCCAGGGGCCACCGGGGAGCTGTTTTTT.

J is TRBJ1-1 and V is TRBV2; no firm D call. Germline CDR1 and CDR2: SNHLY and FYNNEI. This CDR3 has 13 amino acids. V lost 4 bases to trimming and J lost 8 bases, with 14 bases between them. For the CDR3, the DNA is TGTGCCAGCAGTGCAGTCAGCGCCGGGGAAGCTTTCTTT. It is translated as CASSAVSAGEAFF.

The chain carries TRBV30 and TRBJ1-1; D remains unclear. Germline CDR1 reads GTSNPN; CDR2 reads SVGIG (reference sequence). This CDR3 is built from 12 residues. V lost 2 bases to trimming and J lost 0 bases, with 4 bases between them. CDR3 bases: TGTGCCTGGAGTCACCTGAACACTGAAGCTTTCTTT. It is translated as CAWSHLNTEAFF.

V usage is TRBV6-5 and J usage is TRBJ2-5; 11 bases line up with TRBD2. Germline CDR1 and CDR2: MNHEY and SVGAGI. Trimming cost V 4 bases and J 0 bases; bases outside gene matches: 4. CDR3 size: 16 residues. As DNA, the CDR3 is TGTGCCAGCAGTTTACTAGCGGGGGATTACCAAGAGACCCAGTACTTC. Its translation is CASSLLAGDYQETQYF.

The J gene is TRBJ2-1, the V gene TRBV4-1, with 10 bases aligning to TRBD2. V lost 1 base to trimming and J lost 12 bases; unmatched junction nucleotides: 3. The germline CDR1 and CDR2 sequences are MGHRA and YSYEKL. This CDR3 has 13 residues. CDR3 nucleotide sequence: TGCGCCAGCAGCCAAGCAAGCGGGGGGGGGCAGTTCTTC. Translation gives CASSQASGGGQFF.

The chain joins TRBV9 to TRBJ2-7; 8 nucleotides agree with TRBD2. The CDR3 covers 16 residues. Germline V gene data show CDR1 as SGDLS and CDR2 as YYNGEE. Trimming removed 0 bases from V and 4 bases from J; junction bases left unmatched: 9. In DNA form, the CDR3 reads TGTGCCAGCAGCGTAGCTCGTCTAGCGGGCGTGTACGAGCAGTACTTC. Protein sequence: CASSVARLAGVYEQYF. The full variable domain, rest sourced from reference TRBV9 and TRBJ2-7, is DSGVTQTPKHLITATGQRVTLRCSPRSGDLSVYWYQQSLDQGLQFLIQYYNGEERAKGNILERFSAQQFPDLHSELNLSSLELGDSALYFCASSVARLAGVYEQYFGPGTRLTVT.

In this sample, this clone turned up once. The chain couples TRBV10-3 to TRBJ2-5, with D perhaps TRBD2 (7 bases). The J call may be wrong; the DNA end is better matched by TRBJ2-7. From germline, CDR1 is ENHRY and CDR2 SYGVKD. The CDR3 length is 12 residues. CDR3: CAIGLGGREQYF. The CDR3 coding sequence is TGTGCCATCGGCCTCGGGGGGCGCGAGCAGTACTTC.

As DNA, the CDR3 is TGTGCCAGTAGTCCCGCCGTGGGAGGTTACGAGCAGTACTTC. Translation: CASSPAVGGYEQYF. V is TRBV19 and J is TRBJ2-7, with D possibly being TRBD2 (6 bases). The V end was cut by 5 bases, the J end by 4 bases, with 15 bases between. CDR1 and CDR2 (germline): LNHDA, SQIVND (reference sequence). CDR3 length: 14 amino acids.

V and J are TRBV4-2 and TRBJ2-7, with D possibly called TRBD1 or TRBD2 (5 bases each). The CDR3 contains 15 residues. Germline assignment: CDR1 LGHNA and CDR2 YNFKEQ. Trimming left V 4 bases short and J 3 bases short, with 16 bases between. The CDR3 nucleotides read TGTGCCAGCAGCCGCGCCGGGACGGAGGACTACGAGCAGTACTTC. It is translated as CASSRAGTEDYEQYF.